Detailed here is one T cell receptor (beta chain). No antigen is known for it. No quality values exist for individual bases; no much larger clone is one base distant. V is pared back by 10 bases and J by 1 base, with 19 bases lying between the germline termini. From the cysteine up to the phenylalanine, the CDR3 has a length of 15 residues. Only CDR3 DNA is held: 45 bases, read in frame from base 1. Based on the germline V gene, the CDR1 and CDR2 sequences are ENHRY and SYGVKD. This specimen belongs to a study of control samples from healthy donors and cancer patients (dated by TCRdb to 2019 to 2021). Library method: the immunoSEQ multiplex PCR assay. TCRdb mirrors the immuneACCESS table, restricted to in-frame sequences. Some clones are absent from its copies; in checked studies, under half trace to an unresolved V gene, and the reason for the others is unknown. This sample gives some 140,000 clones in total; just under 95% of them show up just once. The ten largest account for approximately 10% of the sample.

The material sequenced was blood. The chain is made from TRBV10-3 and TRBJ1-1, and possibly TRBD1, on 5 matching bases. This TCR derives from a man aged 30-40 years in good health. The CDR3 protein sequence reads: CASQFGTERNTEAFF. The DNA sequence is TGTGCCAGTCAATTCGGGACGGAAAGGAACACTGAAGCTTTCTTT.